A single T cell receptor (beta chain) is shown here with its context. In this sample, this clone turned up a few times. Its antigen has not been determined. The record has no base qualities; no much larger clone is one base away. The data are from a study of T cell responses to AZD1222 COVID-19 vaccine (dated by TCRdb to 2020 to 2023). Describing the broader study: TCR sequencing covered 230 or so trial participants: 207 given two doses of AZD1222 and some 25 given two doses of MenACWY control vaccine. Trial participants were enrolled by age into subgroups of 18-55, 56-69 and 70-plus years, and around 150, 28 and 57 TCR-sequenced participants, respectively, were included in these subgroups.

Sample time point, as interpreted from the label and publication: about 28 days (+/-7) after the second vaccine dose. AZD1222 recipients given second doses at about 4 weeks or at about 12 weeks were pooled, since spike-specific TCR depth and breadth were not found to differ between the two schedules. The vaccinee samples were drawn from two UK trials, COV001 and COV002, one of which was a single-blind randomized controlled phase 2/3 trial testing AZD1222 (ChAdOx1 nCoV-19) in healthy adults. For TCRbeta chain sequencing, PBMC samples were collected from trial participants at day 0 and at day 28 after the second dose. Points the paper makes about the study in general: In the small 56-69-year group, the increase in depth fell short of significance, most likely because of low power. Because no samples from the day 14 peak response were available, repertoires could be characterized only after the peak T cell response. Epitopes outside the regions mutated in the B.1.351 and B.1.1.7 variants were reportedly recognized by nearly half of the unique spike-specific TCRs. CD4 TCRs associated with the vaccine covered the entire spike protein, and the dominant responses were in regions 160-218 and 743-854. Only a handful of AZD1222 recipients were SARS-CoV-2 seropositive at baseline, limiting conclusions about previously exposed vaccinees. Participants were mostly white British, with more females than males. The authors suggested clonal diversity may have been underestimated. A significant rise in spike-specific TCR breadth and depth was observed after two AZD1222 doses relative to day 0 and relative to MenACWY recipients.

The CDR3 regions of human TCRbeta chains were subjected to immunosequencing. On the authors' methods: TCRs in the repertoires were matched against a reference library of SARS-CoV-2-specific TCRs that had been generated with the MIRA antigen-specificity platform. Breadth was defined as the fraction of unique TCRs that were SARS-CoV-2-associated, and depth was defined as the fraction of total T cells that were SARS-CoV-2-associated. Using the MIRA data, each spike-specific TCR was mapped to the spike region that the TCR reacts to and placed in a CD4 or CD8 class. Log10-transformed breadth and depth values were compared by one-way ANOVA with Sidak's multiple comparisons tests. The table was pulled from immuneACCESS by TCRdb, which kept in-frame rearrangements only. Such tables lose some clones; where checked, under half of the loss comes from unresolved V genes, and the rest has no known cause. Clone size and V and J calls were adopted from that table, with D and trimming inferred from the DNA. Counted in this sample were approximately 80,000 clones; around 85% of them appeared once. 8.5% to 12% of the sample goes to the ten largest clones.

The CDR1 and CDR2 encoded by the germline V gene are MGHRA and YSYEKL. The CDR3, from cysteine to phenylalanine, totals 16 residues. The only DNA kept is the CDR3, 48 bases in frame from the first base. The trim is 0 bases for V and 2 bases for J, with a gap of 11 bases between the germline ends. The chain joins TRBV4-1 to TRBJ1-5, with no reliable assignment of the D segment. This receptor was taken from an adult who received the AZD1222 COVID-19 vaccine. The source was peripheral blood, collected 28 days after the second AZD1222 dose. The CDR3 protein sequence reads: CASSQDRSWGNQPQHF. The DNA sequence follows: TGCGCCAGCAGCCAAGATCGGAGTTGGGGCAATCAGCCCCAGCATTTT.